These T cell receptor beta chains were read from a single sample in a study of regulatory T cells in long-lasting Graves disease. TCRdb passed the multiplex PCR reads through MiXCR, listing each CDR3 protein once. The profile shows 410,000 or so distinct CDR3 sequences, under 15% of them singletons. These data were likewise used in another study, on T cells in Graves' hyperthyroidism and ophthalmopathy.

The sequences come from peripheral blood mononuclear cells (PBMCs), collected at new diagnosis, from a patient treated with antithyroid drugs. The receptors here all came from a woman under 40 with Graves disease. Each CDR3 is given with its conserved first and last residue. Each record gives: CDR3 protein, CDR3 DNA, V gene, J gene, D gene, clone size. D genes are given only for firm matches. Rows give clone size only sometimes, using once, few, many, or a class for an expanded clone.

CSVSTGQGIGIEYF,TGCAGCGTCTCCACGGGACAGGGAATCGGGATCGAGTACTTC,TRBV29-1,TRBJ2-4,TRBD1,-
CSARVQGDTYEQYF,TGCAGTGCTAGAGTTCAGGGTGATACCTACGAGCAGTACTTC,TRBV20-1,TRBJ2-7,-,many
CASSLWLAGGLGNEQFF,TGTGCCAGCAGTTTATGGCTAGCGGGAGGGCTTGGCAATGAGCAGTTCTTC,TRBV28,TRBJ2-1,TRBD2,many
CSARPPPDTQYF,TGCAGTGCTAGACCTCCTCCGGATACGCAGTATTTT,TRBV20-1,TRBJ2-3,-,many
CASSYPGTSGNNEQFF,TGTGCCAGCAGTTACCCCGGGACTAGCGGGAACAATGAGCAGTTCTTC,TRBV6-4,TRBJ2-1,TRBD2,-
CASSDPGLGGDEQYF,TGTGCCAGCAGTGACCCTGGACTAGGGGGGGACGAGCAGTACTTC,TRBV12-3/TRBV12-4,TRBJ2-7,-,many
CASGQRQGRVDGYTF,TGTGCCAGCGGACAAAGACAGGGACGGGTGGATGGCTACACCTTC,TRBV6-1,TRBJ1-2,TRBD1,many
CASSSQVGGTKAFF,TGTGCCAGCAGCTCCCAGGTCGGGGGCACTAAAGCTTTCTTT,TRBV5-6,TRBJ1-1,-,-
CASNPGTSGNNEQFF,TGTGCCAGCAACCCAGGGACTAGCGGAAACAATGAGCAGTTCTTC,TRBV6-1,TRBJ2-1,TRBD2,-
CASSSTEPSSKNIQYF,TGTGCCAGCAGTTCAACAGAGCCCTCCTCCAAAAACATTCAGTACTTC,TRBV6-2/TRBV6-3,TRBJ2-4,-,-
CASSSGLTERGLETQYF,TGTGCCAGCAGCTCGGGACTCACCGAACGGGGGTTAGAGACCCAGTACTTC,TRBV5-6,TRBJ2-5,-,many
CASSSDGSGNTIYF,TGTGCCAGCAGCTCTGACGGCTCTGGAAACACCATATATTTT,TRBV7-9,TRBJ1-3,-,-
CASSLPTGLADTQYF,TGTGCCAGCAGCCTCCCGACAGGGTTGGCAGATACGCAGTATTTT,TRBV5-6,TRBJ2-3,TRBD1,many
CASSEGTYHF,TGTGCCAGCAGTGAAGGGACTTATCACTTC,TRBV6-1,TRBJ1-2,-,many
CAWSAGVGELFF,TGTGCCTGGAGTGCGGGGGTCGGGGAGCTGTTTTTT,TRBV30,TRBJ2-2,-,many
CSARPGKGDHNEQFF,TGCAGTGCTAGACCAGGCAAGGGGGACCACAATGAGCAGTTCTTC,TRBV20-1,TRBJ2-1,-,many
CASTWGSNQPQHF,TGTGCCAGCACTTGGGGATCCAATCAGCCCCAGCATTTT,TRBV12-3/TRBV12-4,TRBJ1-5,-,few